These 30 T cell receptor beta chains were all obtained from the same sample, sequenced in a study of long-term antiretroviral therapy in people with HIV. immunoSEQ v3.0 was run at survey level. Clones were read by immunoSEQ multiplex PCR, and TCRdb kept only the in-frame ones, dropping some. The sample yields about 33,000 clones, roughly 96% seen once. Specimen: unsorted PBMCs, collected 6.6 years after starting antiretroviral therapy. The source of these receptors is a young man with HIV.

The V gene is TRBV2, the J gene TRBJ2-1; 7 bases map to TRBD2. The CDR3 runs to 14 residues. The germline gives CDR1 SNHLY, CDR2 FYNNEI. V trimming: 9 bases; J trimming: 5 bases; junction bases outside the gene matches: 10. The CDR3 is CASQLAFGHNEQFF. CDR3 nucleotide sequence: TGTGCCAGTCAACTAGCGTTCGGCCACAATGAGCAGTTCTTC.

V and J are TRBV7-9 and TRBJ2-1; D not resolved. Per the germline V gene, CDR1 is SEHNR and CDR2 is FQNEAQ (reference sequence). With 4 bases removed from V and 0 bases from J, the gap between germline ends came to 16 bases. The CDR3 is made up of 17 amino acids. The CDR3, as DNA: TGTGCCAGCAGCTCTCTAACTCCTTTTACCTCCTACAATGAGCAGTTCTTC. Its translation is CASSSLTPFTSYNEQFF.

This chain joins TRBV5-6 and TRBJ2-7; D may correspond to TRBD1 or TRBD2 (6 bases each). This CDR3 has 14 residues. Germline loops: CDR1 SGHDT, CDR2 YYEEEE. V was clipped by 5 bases and J by 4 bases, with 16 bases between them. The CDR3 DNA reads TGTGCCAGCAGTGAATGGGGGGCGGCTTACGAGCAGTACTTC. Protein product: CASSEWGAAYEQYF.

The chain couples TRBV11-2 to TRBJ2-7, with D possibly TRBD2 on 6 matching bases. The CDR3 is made up of 14 amino acids. The germline V and J ends were trimmed by 5 bases and 4 bases, with 15 bases remaining between them. CDR1 and CDR2 from the germline V gene are SGHAT and FQNNGV. CDR3 in DNA: TGTGCCAGCAGCGTAGCCGGGGGTTTATACGAGCAGTACTTC. It yields the protein CASSVAGGLYEQYF.

The chain recombines TRBV7-9 with TRBJ2-1; D uncertain. Germline V gene lookup returns CDR1 SEHNR and CDR2 FQNEAQ (reference sequence). The CDR3 sequence is 16 residues long. Trimming took 3 bases from V and 9 from J, leaving 21 bases between them. The CDR3 reads CASSFFGVPAGGEQFF. The CDR3, as DNA: TGTGCCAGCAGCTTCTTTGGGGTCCCAGCCGGTGGTGAGCAGTTCTTC.

The rearrangement links TRBV27 to TRBJ1-6, with no clear D. Between the trimmed V and J ends, which lost 1 base and 9 bases, there was a span of 10 bases. CDR3 length equals 14 residues. Germline values: CDR1 MNHEY, CDR2 SMNVEV (reference sequence). CDR3 bases: TGTGCCAGCAGTTTATGGGAAAGAGGTTCACCCCTCCACTTT. Residues: CASSLWERGSPLHF.

The genes are TRBV6-5 and TRBJ2-2, with D possibly being TRBD1 (6 bases). The germline CDR1 and CDR2 sequences are MNHEY and SVGAGI. The CDR3 runs 12 residues. Trimming removed 5 bases at V and 6 bases at J, with 7 bases between. The CDR3 coding sequence is TGTGCCAGCAGTCGGACAGCCGGGGAGCTGTTTTTT. This codes for CASSRTAGELFF.

The V gene is TRBV5-6, the J gene TRBJ2-2; D is ambiguous. The CDR3 extends over 13 amino acids. V dropped 0 bases and J dropped 6 bases, with 6 bases sitting between them. Germline V gives CDR1 SGHDT, CDR2 YYEEEE. For the CDR3, the DNA is TGTGCCAGCAGCTTGGGGTCCCCCGGGGAGCTGTTTTTT. Its translation: CASSLGSPGELFF.

This clone was seen just once. The chain's CDR3 is CASRREVGQETQYF. For the CDR3, the DNA is TGCGCCAGCAGAAGGGAGGTGGGACAAGAGACCCAGTACTTC. The chain uses TRBV5-1 and TRBJ2-5, with a tentative D call TRBD2 (6 bases). V was shortened by 5 bases and J by 2 bases, with 13 bases between the two germline ends. Germline CDR1 is SGHRS and CDR2 is YFSETQ. The CDR3 is 14 amino acids. The whole variable domain, filled in from reference TRBV5-1 and TRBJ2-5, reads KAGVTQTPRYLIKTRGQQVTLSCSPISGHRSVSWYQQTPGQGLQFLFEYFSETQRNKGNFPGRFSGRQFSNSRSEMNVSTLELGDSALYLCASRREVGQETQYFGPGTRLLVL.

This sequence joins TRBV7-8 and TRBJ1-4, with D hard to call. The germline V and J ends were trimmed by 1 base and 0 bases, with 6 bases remaining between them. Germline V gene sequence: CDR1 SGHVS, CDR2 FQNEAQ. This CDR3 region has 15 residues. CDR3 protein: CASSLEFPTNEKLFF. DNA for the CDR3: TGTGCCAGCAGCTTAGAGTTTCCAACTAATGAAAAACTGTTTTTT. The variable domain in full, with the rest retrieved from reference TRBV7-8 and TRBJ1-4, is GAGVSQSPRYKVAKRGQDVALRCDPISGHVSLFWYQQALGQGPEFLTYFQNEAQLDKSGLPSDRFFAERPEGSVSTLKIQRTQQEDSAVYLCASSLEFPTNEKLFFGSGTQLSVL.

The rearrangement joins TRBV6-5 to TRBJ2-7, with D possibly TRBD1 on 6 matching bases. The ends were cut back, 11 bases at V and 0 bases at J, with 17 bases in the middle. The CDR3 spans 14 residues. The germline gives CDR1 MNHEY, CDR2 SVGAGI. The DNA of the CDR3 is TGTGCCTCAAGGACAGCCCGAGTCTCCTACGAGCAGTACTTC. Its protein product is CASRTARVSYEQYF.

The chain carries TRBV11-2 and TRBJ2-3; 8 positions match TRBD2. J was trimmed by 2 bases and V by 5 bases; bases with no gene match: 12. Per germline, CDR1 SGHAT and CDR2 FQNNGV. This CDR3 contains 17 residues. The CDR3 nucleotides read TGTGCCAGCAGCCGATCTTTACTAGCGGTAAACACAGATACGCAGTATTTT. Its translation is CASSRSLLAVNTDTQYF.

Of note for this clone: The sample contains more than one DNA sequence encoding this CDR3. The chain employs TRBV19 and TRBJ1-2; maybe TRBD1 (5 bases). Germline CDR1 is LNHDA and CDR2 is SQIVND (reference sequence). The CDR3 is 14 amino acids. Trimming left V 3 bases short and J 4 bases short, with 12 bases between. This CDR3 reads CASSMVGTGYGYTF. In DNA, the CDR3 is TGTGCCAGTAGTATGGTGGGGACGGGCTATGGCTACACCTTC.

The rearrangement links TRBV7-8 to TRBJ2-1; no firm D call. This CDR3 has 13 amino acids. Germline-derived CDR1 and CDR2 are SGHVS and FQNEAQ. Deletions cut 0 bases from V and 0 bases from J, with 0 bases between. In DNA form, the CDR3 reads TGTGCCAGCAGCTTAGCCTCCTACAATGAGCAGTTCTTC. Encoded protein: CASSLASYNEQFF.

This clone showed up just once. The chain is built from TRBV27 and TRBJ1-2; tentative D call: TRBD1 (6 bases). The germline gives CDR1 MNHEY, CDR2 SMNVEV (reference sequence). The V end lost 2 bases, the J end lost 4 bases, and 11 bases lay between the germline ends. The CDR3 covers 14 residues. The chain's CDR3 is CASSLSGGRYGYTF. CDR3 in DNA: TGTGCCAGCAGTTTAAGTGGGGGCCGCTATGGCTACACCTTC.

The genes are TRBV19 and TRBJ2-2; perhaps TRBD2 as D (6 bases). In germline, CDR1 is LNHDA, CDR2 SQIVND (reference sequence). V was cut by 6 bases and J by 1 base, with 9 bases left in between. The CDR3 is 14 amino acids. CDR3 region: CASSPGLNTGELFF. The CDR3 DNA sequence: TGTGCCAGTAGCCCGGGACTGAACACCGGGGAGCTGTTTTTT.

This chain connects TRBV2 to TRBJ1-2, with TRBD1 matching over 9 bases. Germline assignment: CDR1 SNHLY and CDR2 FYNNEI. The CDR3 covers 14 residues. Losses at the gene ends were 6 bases for V and 0 bases for J; bases not matched to a gene: 2. The CDR3 DNA reads TGTGCCAGCAGCGACAGGGGGGCTAACTATGGCTACACCTTC. Translation gives CASSDRGANYGYTF. Looking up the rest from reference TRBV2 and TRBJ1-2 gives the full variable domain: EPEVTQTPSHQVTQMGQEVILRCVPISNHLYFYWYRQILGQKVEFLVSFYNNEISEKSEIFDDQFSVERPDGSNFTLKIRSTKLEDSAMYFCASSDRGANYGYTFGSGTRLTVV.

The chain employs TRBV19 and TRBJ1-1; no clear D. Trimming pared 4 bases from V and 2 bases from J, leaving 14 bases between. Germline-derived CDR1 and CDR2 are LNHDA and SQIVND (reference sequence). The CDR3 has 15 amino acids. Here the CDR3 DNA reads TGTGCCAGTAGTAAGGACCAACAAGTAAACACTGAAGCTTTCTTT. Amino acids: CASSKDQQVNTEAFF.

The rearrangement links TRBV10-3 to TRBJ2-1, with D perhaps being TRBD1 or TRBD2 (6 bases each). The germline V gene has CDR1 ENHRY and CDR2 SYGVKD. V lost 0 bases and J lost 16, with 16 bases in between. The CDR3 sequence is 13 residues long. CDR3 bases: TGTGCCATCAGTGAGTCGATGGAGGGGGGAAATTTCTTC. Translation: CAISESMEGGNFF.

The chain has TRBV6-6 and TRBJ2-1; TRBD2 aligns across 8 bases. After removal of 5 bases from V and 9 bases from J, the junction contained 15 bases not matched to a gene. CDR3 size: 16 residues. Germline assignment: CDR1 MNHNY and CDR2 SVGAGI (reference sequence). The CDR3 nucleotides read TGTGCCAGCAGTCTGACAGGTCCCGGGAGCGGGGGTGAGCAGTTCTTC. Translated: CASSLTGPGSGGEQFF.

The genes are TRBV12-5 and TRBJ2-1, with a possible D match to TRBD1 (6 bases). Germline CDR1 LGHNT, CDR2 FRNRAP. The CDR3 is 16 residues long. V lost 3 bases and J 7 bases, leaving 19 bases between the germline ends. CDR3 loop: CASGFGTGPGANEQFF. In nucleotides, the CDR3 is TGTGCTAGTGGTTTTGGCACAGGGCCAGGTGCAAATGAGCAGTTCTTC.

The V gene is TRBV9, the J gene TRBJ2-7; possibly TRBD1 or TRBD2 for D (5 bases each). Trimming cost V 2 bases and J 2 bases, with 11 bases left between them. The germline V gene encodes CDR1 SGDLS and CDR2 YYNGEE. The CDR3 sequence is 14 residues long. In DNA, the CDR3 is TGTGCCAGCAGCGTTGAAGGGGACCCCTACGAGCAGTACTTC. It specifies CASSVEGDPYEQYF.

This chain connects TRBV7-2 to TRBJ2-1; 8 bases are shared with TRBD2. This CDR3 has 14 residues. J lost 8 bases, V lost 4 bases, and 7 bases had no gene match. Germline CDR1 SGHTA, CDR2 FQGNSA. In DNA form, the CDR3 reads TGTGCCAGCAGCTCCTTAGCGGGGCGCGATGAGCAGTTCTTC. It codes for CASSSLAGRDEQFF. Drawing the rest from reference TRBV7-2 and TRBJ2-1, the complete variable domain is GAGVSQSPSNKVTEKGKDVELRCDPISGHTALYWYRQSLGQGLEFLIYFQGNSAPDKSGLPSDRFSAERTGGSVSTLTIQRTQQEDSAVYLCASSSLAGRDEQFFGPGTRLTVL.

The V and J genes are TRBV11-3 and TRBJ2-1; possibly TRBD2 for D (5 bases). The CDR3 totals 16 residues. V dropped 0 bases and J dropped 7 bases, with 16 bases sitting between them. Germline V gene lookup returns CDR1 SGHNT and CDR2 YENEEA. The CDR3 coding sequence is TGTGCCAGCAGCTTAGATTGGGGAGCATCTTGGAATGAGCAGTTCTTC. Its translation is CASSLDWGASWNEQFF. Variable domain in full (rest from reference TRBV11-3 and TRBJ2-1): EAGVVQSPRYKIIEKKQPVAFWCNPISGHNTLYWYLQNLGQGPELLIRYENEEAVDDSQLPKDRFSAERLKGVDSTLKIQPAELGDSAVYLCASSLDWGASWNEQFFGPGTRLTVL.

This chain uses TRBV7-2 with TRBJ1-1; no clear D gene. Germline lookup yields CDR1 SGHTA and CDR2 FQGNSA. This CDR3 comprises 13 residues. Between the trimmed V and J ends, which lost 3 bases and 0 bases, there was a span of 5 bases. The CDR3 region has the DNA TGTGCCAGCAGCTTCCGGATGAACACTGAAGCTTTCTTT. This sequence encodes CASSFRMNTEAFF.

The V call is TRBV19, the J call TRBJ1-5; D possibly corresponds to TRBD1 (6 bases). The V and J ends lost 3 bases and 6 bases respectively, with 12 bases between them. The CDR3 length is 14 residues. Germline V lookup: CDR1 LNHDA, CDR2 SQIVND (reference sequence). In DNA, the CDR3 is TGTGCCAGTAGTATTGGGCAGGGGTTTCAGCCCCAGCATTTT. Translation: CASSIGQGFQPQHF.

The chain links TRBV7-9 to TRBJ2-1; D might be TRBD1 or TRBD2, each matching 6 bases. Germline V gene lookup returns CDR1 SEHNR and CDR2 FQNEAQ (reference sequence). V gave up 5 bases and J gave up 0 bases, with 17 bases separating them. The CDR3 runs to 17 residues. The CDR3 coding sequence is TGTGCCAGCAGCCGGAGAAACGGGGGCCGCTCCTACAATGAGCAGTTCTTC. It specifies CASSRRNGGRSYNEQFF.

The chain combines TRBV25-1 with TRBJ2-3; TRBD2 agrees at 10 bases. CDR3 length: 15 residues. Germline V gene data show CDR1 as MGHDK and CDR2 as SYGVNS. J was trimmed by 6 bases and V by 6 bases; bases with no gene match: 9. The CDR3 nucleotides are TGTGCCAGCAGCTCAACTAGCGGGAAATCGGATACGCAGTATTTT. This sequence encodes CASSSTSGKSDTQYF.

The chain employs TRBV19 and TRBJ2-2; no clear D gene. CDR1 LNHDA and CDR2 SQIVND come from the germline V gene (reference sequence). The CDR3 is 13 amino acids. V was clipped by 6 bases and J by 6 bases, with 11 bases between them. Here the CDR3 DNA reads TGTGCCAGTAGCAATATCGGGTCCGGGGAGCTGTTTTTT. Amino acid sequence: CASSNIGSGELFF.

The chain combines TRBV9 with TRBJ2-1; 8 nucleotides line up with TRBD1. This CDR3 region has 16 residues. Losses at the gene ends were 4 bases for V and 6 bases for J; bases not matched to a gene: 12. Germline lookup yields CDR1 SGDLS and CDR2 YYNGEE. CDR3 sequence reads: CASSPHSGGIGNEQFF. The CDR3 DNA is TGTGCCAGCAGCCCCCACTCAGGGGGCATCGGCAATGAGCAGTTCTTC.